This paragraph reports one TCR beta chain. This clonotype was counted ten times or more. Its antigen is still unknown. Nothing much larger sits one base from this clone, and base qualities are not available. Trimming leaves V shorter by 4 bases and J shorter by 8 bases, with the junction holding 10 bases beyond the gene matches. CDR1 and CDR2 are read off the germline V gene as SGHTA and FQGNSA. The CDR3 covers 14 residues, taking in both the cysteine and the phenylalanine. The DNA shown is the 42-base CDR3, in frame from base 1. This specimen comes from a study of T cell repertoires in cytomegalovirus infection (dated by TCRdb to the late 2010s). In terms of the full investigation: Peptide stimulations targeted recently identified HLA-C-restricted CMV epitopes, whose presentation resists viral immunomodulation, together with well-studied HLA-B-restricted epitopes. Donor HLA type was relevant to the analysis, because carriage of CMV infection together with the matching HLA type was indicated by public TCR beta signatures. Results the study describes overall, beyond this receptor: The ex vivo response was dominated by HLA-C-restricted CMV-specific TCR beta clonotypes, which also provided the single most frequent clonotype in two of eight donors. In both this cohort and an independent cohort of several hundred donors, the cumulative frequency of public TCR beta family members distinguished carriers of CMV infection plus the relevant HLA type.

Sequencing was carried out with an Illumina HiSeq 1500. TCRdb reanalyzed the raw reads on its own, using fastp at Q25 for trimming and MiXCR for clone calling, and kept in-frame beta chains. Every CDR3 protein is listed once, alongside the most common genes and DNA of its rows. The sample data list around 800,000 distinct CDR3 sequences, and approximately 29% of these were observed just once. The top ten hold under 15% of the sample. Read against the paper, the sample's treatment or condition label means: in vitro stimulation with specific CMV peptide epitopes to enrich CMV-specific T cells. The sequence derives from a human donor in good health (CMV status not recorded). Some clones in this sample may be carry-over from other donors' samples. Rearrangement joined TRBV7-2 to TRBJ1-1; 7 bases in between match TRBD1. Sequenced material: cultured CD8+ T cells from PBMCs, taken from culture after CMV antigen stimulation. The CDR3 reads as follows: CASSSWGDRGEAFF. The bases are TGTGCCAGCAGCTCCTGGGGGGACAGAGGGGAAGCTTTCTTT.